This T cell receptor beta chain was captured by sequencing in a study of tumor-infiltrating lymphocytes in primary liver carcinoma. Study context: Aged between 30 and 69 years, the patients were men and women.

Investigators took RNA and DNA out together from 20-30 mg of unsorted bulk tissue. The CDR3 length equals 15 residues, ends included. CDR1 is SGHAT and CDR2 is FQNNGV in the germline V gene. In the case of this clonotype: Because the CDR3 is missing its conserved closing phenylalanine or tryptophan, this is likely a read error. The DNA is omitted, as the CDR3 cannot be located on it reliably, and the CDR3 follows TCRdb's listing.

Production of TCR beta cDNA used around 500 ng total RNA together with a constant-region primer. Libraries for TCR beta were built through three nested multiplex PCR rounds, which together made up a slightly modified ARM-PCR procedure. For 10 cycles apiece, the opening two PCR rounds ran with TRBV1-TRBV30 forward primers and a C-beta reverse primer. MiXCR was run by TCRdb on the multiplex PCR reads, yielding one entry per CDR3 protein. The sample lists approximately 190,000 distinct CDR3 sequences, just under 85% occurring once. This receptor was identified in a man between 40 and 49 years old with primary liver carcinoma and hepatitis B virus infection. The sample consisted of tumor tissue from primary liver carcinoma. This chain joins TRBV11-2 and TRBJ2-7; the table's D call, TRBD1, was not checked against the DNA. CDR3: CASNLRWTRENEQYL.